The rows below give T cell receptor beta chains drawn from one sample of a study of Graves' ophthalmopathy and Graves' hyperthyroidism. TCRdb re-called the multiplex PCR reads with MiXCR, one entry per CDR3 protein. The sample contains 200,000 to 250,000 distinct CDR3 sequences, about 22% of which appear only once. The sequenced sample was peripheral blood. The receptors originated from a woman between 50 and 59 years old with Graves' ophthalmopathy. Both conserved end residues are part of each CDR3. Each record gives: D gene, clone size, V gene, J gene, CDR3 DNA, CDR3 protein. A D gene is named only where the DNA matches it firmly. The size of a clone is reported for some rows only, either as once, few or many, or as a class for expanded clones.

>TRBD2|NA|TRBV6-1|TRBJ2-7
TGTGCCCTTGAACGGCGGGAGGGCTACGAGCAGTACTTC
CALERREGYEQYF
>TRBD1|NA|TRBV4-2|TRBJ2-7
TGTGCCAGCAACTCAAGAGCCGGACAGGAATCCTACGAGCAGTACTTC
CASNSRAGQESYEQYF
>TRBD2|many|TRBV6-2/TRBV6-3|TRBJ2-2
TGTGCCAGCAGTTCCCCGCGTCCGGGACTAGCGGGACGGACCGGGGAGCTGTTTTTT
CASSSPRPGLAGRTGELFF
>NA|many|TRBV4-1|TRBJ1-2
TGCGCCAGCAGCCAACGTTTAGGGGGGCTGGGTGGCTACACCTTC
CASSQRLGGLGGYTF
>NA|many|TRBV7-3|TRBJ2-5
TGTGGGTGGGGGGAGGAGACCCAGTACTTC
CGWGEETQYF
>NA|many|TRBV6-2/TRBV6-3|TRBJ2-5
TGTGCCACCTCCCAGGGATCGCAGACCCAGTACTTC
CATSQGSQTQYF
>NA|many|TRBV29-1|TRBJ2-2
TGCAGCGCCCGAAGCTCGGGAAACACCGGGGAGCTGTTTTTT
CSARSSGNTGELFF
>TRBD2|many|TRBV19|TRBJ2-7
TGTGCCACCTCAAGCGGGAATCGTGTTAGGTACGAGCAGTACTTC
CATSSGNRVRYEQYF
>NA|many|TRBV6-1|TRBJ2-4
TGTGCCAGCAGTGATCTCGTGGGGCCCAGGGAGGCCAAAAACATTCAGTACTTC
CASSDLVGPREAKNIQYF
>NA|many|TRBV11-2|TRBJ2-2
TGTGCCAGCAGCTTAGATCGGCCCAACACCGGGGAGCTGTTTTTT
CASSLDRPNTGELFF
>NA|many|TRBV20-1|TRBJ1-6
TGCAGTGCTAGGGGAGGGGGGGGCTTATCAGGCTCACCCCTCCACTTT
CSARGGGGLSGSPLHF
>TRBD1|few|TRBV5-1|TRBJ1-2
TGCGCCAGCAGCCCAGGGGGGACAGGGGGCTACACCTTC
CASSPGGTGGYTF
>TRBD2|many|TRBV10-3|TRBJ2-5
TGTGCCATCAGAGCGGGGACTCAAGAGACCCAGTACTTC
CAIRAGTQETQYF
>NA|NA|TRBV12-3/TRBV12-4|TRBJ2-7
TGTGCCAGCAGTTCCCCTGGCAGCACCTACGAGCAGTACTTC
CASSSPGSTYEQYF
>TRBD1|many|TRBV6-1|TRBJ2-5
TGTGCCAGCAGTGAAGCGGTTGGGACAGGGTACGAGACCCAGTACTTC
CASSEAVGTGYETQYF
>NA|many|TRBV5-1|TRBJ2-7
TGCGCCAGCAGCTTGGATTACAGGGACTACGAGCAGTACTTC
CASSLDYRDYEQYF
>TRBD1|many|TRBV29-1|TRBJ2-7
TGCAGCGTCGTCCGGGACAGGCTATCCTACGAGCAGTACTTC
CSVVRDRLSYEQYF
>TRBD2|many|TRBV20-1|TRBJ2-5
TGCAGTGCTAGATTAACGGGAGGTGTTGAGACCCAGTACTTC
CSARLTGGVETQYF
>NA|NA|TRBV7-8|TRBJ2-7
TGTGCCAGCAGCTTAGAGTTTCTAGACGAGCAGTACTTC
CASSLEFLDEQYF
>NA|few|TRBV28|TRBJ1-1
TGTGCCAGCAGTTCTCCCCGCGGGGGCGTTACTGAAGCTTTCTTT
CASSSPRGGVTEAFF
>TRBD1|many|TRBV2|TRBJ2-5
TGTGCCAGCCTCCGGGACAGCCGGGAGACCCAGTACTTC
CASLRDSRETQYF
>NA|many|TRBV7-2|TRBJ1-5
TGTGCCAGCAGCTTAAGCTGGGCAGGGAATCAGCCCCAGCATTTT
CASSLSWAGNQPQHF
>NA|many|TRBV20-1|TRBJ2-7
TGCAGTGCCCCCATAGGCCAATCCTACGAGCAGCACTTC
CSAPIGQSYEQHF
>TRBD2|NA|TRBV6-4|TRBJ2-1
TGTGCCAGCAGTGGACTGAAAAACGCAAGGACTAGCGGGGGCTACAATGAGCAGTTCTTC
CASSGLKNARTSGGYNEQFF
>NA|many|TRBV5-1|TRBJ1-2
TGCGCCAGCAGGGCAGACGACCGGGGGCATGGCTACACCTTC
CASRADDRGHGYTF
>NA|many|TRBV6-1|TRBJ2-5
TGTGCCAGCAGTGAATCAGGTGGCCAAGAGACCCAGTACTTC
CASSESGGQETQYF
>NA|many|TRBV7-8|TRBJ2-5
TGTGCCAGCAGCTTATTACGGGGAGACACCGAGACCCAGTACTTC
CASSLLRGDTETQYF
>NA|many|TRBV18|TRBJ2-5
TGTGCCAGCGCCGGAAGGCGTCAGACCCAGTACTTC
CASAGRRQTQYF